Sequencing of this T cell receptor (beta chain) was carried out in a study of cytomegalovirus exposure and HLA in healthy donors. This clone was seen once. The antigen is not known. Per the germline V gene, CDR1 is SGHAT and CDR2 is FQNNGV. This CDR3 has 15 residues. V was cut by 1 base and J by 3 bases, with 12 bases left in between. The PCR employed 60 Vbeta primers together with 13 Jbeta primers. Profiled with immunoSEQ multiplex PCR; TCRdb holds only in-frame clones, not every one. The table includes about 93,000 clones, about four fifths detected once. Points from the study as a whole: It was reportedly the case that the classifier diagnosed cytomegalovirus status with high specificity and sensitivity.

This chain uses TRBV11-2 with TRBJ1-1, with D possibly TRBD1 on 5 matching bases. The sequenced material came from PBMCs. This clonotype was sampled from a man aged 25 to 40 in good health and CMV-seronegative. The CDR3 here is CASSLGLGGDTEAFF. The CDR3 DNA sequence: TGTGCCAGCAGCTTAGGGCTTGGGGGGGACACTGAAGCTTTCTTT.